This T cell receptor (beta chain) was recovered during a study of blood T cell repertoires in COVID-19. Original processing notes: The assay estimated nucleated cells by amplifying reference gene primers. Using immunoSEQ multiplex PCR, the repertoire was profiled, and TCRdb retains in-frame clones only, with some absent. V and J calls and clone size follow that table, whereas D and trimming were derived from the DNA. The repertoire holds fewer than 300,000 clones, with approximately 86% as singletons. Per germline, CDR1 MNHNY and CDR2 SVGAGI (reference sequence). CDR3 length: 12 residues. Trimming shortened V by 2 bases and J by 9 bases, and 8 bases separated the two germline ends.

Sequences were obtained from peripheral blood. This TCR was recovered from a woman aged 18-35 years with acute or convalescent COVID-19. The V call is TRBV6-6, the J call TRBJ2-1, with TRBD2 as a possible D gene (6 bases). The CDR3 sequence is CASSYSGSEQFF. The CDR3 nucleotides are TGTGCCAGCAGTTACAGCGGGTCTGAGCAGTTCTTC.